The clone carrying this T cell receptor beta chain appeared once. Its specificity is not known. This CDR3 comprises 16 residues. Germline CDR1 is SGHDN and CDR2 is FVKESK. V lost 4 bases and J lost 0; bases outside the gene matches: 3. A history of autoimmune disease or systemic immunosuppression excluded patients. TCRdb's copy holds only in-frame clones and misses some; the assay was immunoSEQ multiplex PCR. This sample has approximately 60,000 clones, with 81% found just once. This specimen belongs to a study of OX40 agonist ivuxolimab in advanced cancers. The wider study: The group had a mean age of about 64 years, ranged from roughly 23 to 85, and was 82.7% male.

Points from the study as a whole: The expanded peripheral T cells' antigen specificity was not determined. Blood T cells, both CD4+ and CD8+, expanded clonally by week 6 at 0.1 to 3.0 mg/kg.

The sequence was obtained from an adult with an advanced solid tumor such as melanoma, head and neck, liver or kidney cancer. This sample comprised CD4+ or CD8+ T cells sorted from blood, obtained in a trial of the OX40 agonist ivuxolimab. V usage is TRBV14 and J usage is TRBJ2-1; 10 nucleotides line up with TRBD2. CDR3 in amino acids: CASSRSGGISYNEQFF. As DNA, the CDR3 is TGTGCCAGCAGCCGTAGCGGGGGGATCTCCTACAATGAGCAGTTCTTC.